Below are 26 T cell receptor beta chains sequenced from a single sample in a study of T cell changes during pregnancy in multiple sclerosis. Using immunoSEQ multiplex PCR, the repertoire was profiled, and TCRdb retains in-frame clones only, with some absent. Among fewer than 95,000 clones, over 85% were seen once, and the ten largest hold about 4.5%. Sequenced here: peripheral blood, sampled in the first trimester of pregnancy. The receptor set was obtained from a female donor with multiple sclerosis, enrolled in a pregnancy study.

The rearrangement uses TRBV18 and TRBJ2-7; 8 positions agree with TRBD2. The CDR3 loop spans 17 amino acids. Unmatched junction bases numbered 7, after V lost 0 bases and J lost 0 bases. The germline V gene encodes CDR1 KGHSH and CDR2 LQKENI. CDR3 in DNA: TGTGCCAGCTCACCACCAATAGCAGCGGGGGCCTCCTACGAGCAGTACTTC. Residues: CASSPPIAAGASYEQYF.

CDR3 loop: CASRYTSGELFF. CDR3 DNA: TGTGCCAGCAGATACACTAGCGGGGAGCTGTTTTTT. The chain carries TRBV5-8 and TRBJ2-2; a possible D gene is TRBD2 (5 bases). This CDR3 has 12 residues. In germline, CDR1 is SGHTS, CDR2 YDEGEE. Trimming left V 5 bases short and J 7 bases short, with 9 bases between.

Comment on this clone: Other DNA sequences within the sample encode an identical CDR3. The chain uses TRBV6-6 and TRBJ2-7, with D possibly TRBD1 on 6 matching bases. Germline assignment: CDR1 MNHNY and CDR2 SVGAGI (reference sequence). With 6 bases removed from V and 3 bases from J, the gap between germline ends came to 6 bases. The CDR3 loop spans 11 amino acids. The CDR3 loop reads CASRQGYEQYF. For the CDR3, the DNA is TGTGCCAGCAGACAGGGCTACGAGCAGTACTTC.

The table lists this clone with a count of one. V and J are TRBV9 and TRBJ2-3, with 8 nucleotides matching TRBD2. CDR3 size: 16 residues. Losses at the gene ends were 4 bases for V and 2 bases for J; bases not matched to a gene: 9. Per the germline V gene, CDR1 is SGDLS and CDR2 is YYNGEE. CDR3 region: CASSPTGGRVTDTQYF. The CDR3 DNA is TGTGCCAGCAGCCCTACGGGGGGGCGGGTCACAGATACGCAGTATTTT.

The chain links TRBV5-4 to TRBJ2-1; D is ambiguous. Germline V lookup: CDR1 SGHNT, CDR2 YYREEE (reference sequence). This CDR3 region has 15 residues. V was cut by 4 bases and J by 5 bases, with 16 bases left in between. The CDR3 here is CASSHKHNSDNEQFF. Here the CDR3 DNA reads TGTGCCAGCAGCCATAAGCATAACAGTGACAATGAGCAGTTCTTC.

The chain couples TRBV27 to TRBJ1-5; D is undetermined. The CDR3 is 14 residues long. Germline V lookup: CDR1 MNHEY, CDR2 SMNVEV (reference sequence). Trimming took off 4 bases at V and 2 bases at J, with 9 bases between the two ends. The DNA of the CDR3 is TGTGCCAGCAGTTCTAGGGAGGGCAATCAGCCCCAGCATTTT. This codes for CASSSREGNQPQHF.

The CDR3 reads CASSTTSISGNTIYF. Written as DNA, the CDR3 is TGTGCCAGTAGTACGACATCCATCTCTGGAAACACCATATATTTT. The rearrangement links TRBV19 to TRBJ1-3; D gene ambiguous. The CDR3 runs 15 residues. In germline, CDR1 is LNHDA, CDR2 SQIVND (reference sequence). Trimming shortened V by 4 bases and J by 0 bases, and 10 bases separated the two germline ends.

The rearrangement uses TRBV15 and TRBJ2-5, with 8 bases fitting TRBD2. Germline CDR1 reads LNHNV; CDR2 reads YYDKDF (reference sequence). This CDR3 is built from 16 residues. After removal of 1 base from V and 5 bases from J, the junction contained 9 bases not matched to a gene. CDR3 coding DNA: TGTGCCACCAGCAGAGGCCACGGGGGGGCGGGGGAGACCCAGTACTTC. Translation: CATSRGHGGAGETQYF. Using reference TRBV15 and TRBJ2-5 for the parts outside the CDR3, the full variable domain is DAMVIQNPRYQVTQFGKPVTLSCSQTLNHNVMYWYQQKSSQAPKLLFHYYDKDFNNEADTPDNFQSRRPNTSFCFLDIRSPGLGDTAMYLCATSRGHGGAGETQYFGPGTRLLVL.

The rearrangement joins TRBV11-2 to TRBJ1-4, with 10 bases that match TRBD1. This CDR3 comprises 16 residues. The germline CDR1 and CDR2 sequences are SGHAT and FQNNGV. After removal of 3 bases from V and 7 bases from J, the junction contained 8 bases not matched to a gene. The CDR3 coding sequence is TGTGCCAGCAGCTTTGCTGACAGGGGGCATGTTGAAAAACTGTTTTTT. Translation: CASSFADRGHVEKLFF. Drawing the rest from reference TRBV11-2 and TRBJ1-4, the complete variable domain is EAGVAQSPRYKIIEKRQSVAFWCNPISGHATLYWYQQILGQGPKLLIQFQNNGVVDDSQLPKDRFSAERLKGVDSTLKIQPAKLEDSAVYLCASSFADRGHVEKLFFGSGTQLSVL.

The V call is TRBV14, the J call TRBJ2-7; 11 bases map to TRBD2. Per germline, CDR1 SGHDN and CDR2 FVKESK. The V segment lost 0 bases and the J segment 2 bases; nucleotides outside the gene matches: 0. This CDR3 has 15 residues. CDR3 residues: CASSQDSGGAYEQYF. CDR3 coding DNA: TGTGCCAGCAGCCAAGATAGCGGGGGGGCCTACGAGCAGTACTTC.

This clone was counted a few times. This rearrangement joins TRBV27 to TRBJ2-7; 8 bases map to TRBD1. V shed 3 bases and J 5 bases; nucleotides not matched to a gene: 9. This CDR3 has 15 residues. Per the germline V gene, CDR1 is MNHEY and CDR2 is SMNVEV (reference sequence). CDR3 DNA: TGTGCCAGCAGTTTTAGCTCAGGGGGCATAAACGAGCAGTACTTC. It encodes CASSFSSGGINEQYF.

Here the CDR3 reads CASGPQGYYNEQFF. CDR3 coding DNA: TGTGCTAGTGGTCCACAGGGATACTACAATGAGCAGTTCTTC. The chain is built from TRBV12-5 and TRBJ2-1, with a tentative D call TRBD1 (6 bases). This CDR3 has 14 amino acids. Between the trimmed V and J ends, which lost 5 bases and 3 bases, there was a span of 11 bases. The V gene's germline CDR1 is LGHNT and CDR2 FRNRAP.

The chain is built from TRBV6-1 and TRBJ2-7, with D perhaps matching TRBD2 (6 bases). This CDR3 is 17 amino acids long. The germline V gene encodes CDR1 MNHNS and CDR2 SASEGT. The ends were cut back, 2 bases at V and 0 bases at J, with 17 bases in the middle. CDR3 sequence reads: CASSELLGGAISYEQYF. For the CDR3, the DNA is TGTGCCAGCAGTGAACTGCTCGGGGGAGCCATCTCCTACGAGCAGTACTTC.

The chain couples TRBV6-5 to TRBJ1-4; maybe TRBD1 (6 bases). The V end was cut by 5 bases, the J end by 3 bases, with 13 bases between. The CDR3 covers 15 residues. Germline V gene sequence: CDR1 MNHEY, CDR2 SVGAGI. CDR3 in amino acids: CASSPGQRPNEKLFF. The CDR3 nucleotides read TGTGCCAGCAGTCCCGGACAGCGACCTAATGAAAAACTGTTTTTT.

V and J are TRBV5-5 and TRBJ1-2; 7 bases fit TRBD1. Trimming removed 3 bases from V and 4 bases from J; junction bases left unmatched: 9. The CDR3 is made up of 15 amino acids. CDR1 and CDR2 from the germline V gene are SGHKS and YYEKEE (reference sequence). CDR3: CASSYDPGQSYGYTF. The DNA of the CDR3 is TGTGCCAGCAGCTACGACCCGGGACAGAGCTATGGCTACACCTTC. Based on the CDR3 plus reference TRBV5-5 and TRBJ1-2, the full variable domain is DAGVTQSPTHLIKTRGQQVTLRCSPISGHKSVSWYQQVLGQGPQFIFQYYEKEERGRGNFPDRFSARQFPNYSSELNVNALLLGDSALYLCASSYDPGQSYGYTFGSGTRLTVV.

The V call is TRBV7-3, the J call TRBJ2-1; a possible D gene is TRBD2 (6 bases). This CDR3 has 15 residues. Looked up from germline, CDR1 is SGHTA and CDR2 is FQGTGA. Trimming stripped 2 bases from V and 0 bases from J, with 8 bases between. CDR3 coding DNA: TGTGCCAGCAGCTTAGGGCGGGGCTCCTACAATGAGCAGTTCTTC. Protein product: CASSLGRGSYNEQFF.

This sequence joins TRBV5-1 and TRBJ1-4; no clear D gene. Germline values: CDR1 SGHRS, CDR2 YFSETQ. V lost 5 bases and J lost 5, with 7 bases in between. The CDR3 runs to 12 residues. The CDR3 DNA reads TGCGCCAGCAGGAGGGAAAATGAAAAACTGTTTTTT. Translating gives CASRRENEKLFF.

The chain links TRBV5-1 to TRBJ2-7; 7 bases match TRBD1. The CDR3 contains 14 residues. The V segment lost 4 bases and the J segment 2 bases; nucleotides outside the gene matches: 6. Germline V gene lookup returns CDR1 SGHRS and CDR2 YFSETQ. The CDR3 reads CASSLLGTAYEQYF. The CDR3 nucleotides read TGCGCCAGCAGCCTTCTTGGGACAGCCTACGAGCAGTACTTC.

This clone was seen a single time. The V call is TRBV14, the J call TRBJ2-7; 8 positions agree with TRBD1. The germline V gene has CDR1 SGHDN and CDR2 FVKESK. Unmatched junction bases numbered 7, after V lost 4 bases and J lost 2 bases. The CDR3 sequence is 15 residues long. Here the CDR3 DNA reads TGTGCCAGCAGCCCTGGGACAGGTGGGGCCTACGAGCAGTACTTC. This gives the protein CASSPGTGGAYEQYF.

The V and J genes are TRBV7-9 and TRBJ2-7, with a possible D match to TRBD2 (6 bases). V was cut by 5 bases and J by 2 bases, with 16 bases left in between. This CDR3 comprises 15 residues. Germline V gives CDR1 SEHNR, CDR2 FQNEAQ (reference sequence). The DNA for the CDR3 is TGTGCCAGCAGCCCTTATGGGGGGACCACCTACGAGCAGTACTTC. Translating it yields CASSPYGGTTYEQYF.

The chain combines TRBV6-1 with TRBJ2-5, with TRBD1 matching over 8 bases. There are 15 residues in the CDR3. V gave up 4 bases and J gave up 5 bases; unmatched junction bases: 9. The germline V gene encodes CDR1 MNHNS and CDR2 SASEGT. Written as DNA, the CDR3 is TGTGCCAGCAGTGGTTCTTGGACAGGGCAGGAGACCCAGTACTTC. Amino acids: CASSGSWTGQETQYF.

V is TRBV5-1 and J is TRBJ2-4, with 11 bases fitting TRBD1. This CDR3 has 14 residues. V gave up 4 bases and J gave up 8 bases; unmatched junction bases: 5. Looked up from germline, CDR1 is SGHRS and CDR2 is YFSETQ. The CDR3 here is CASSIVGQGDIQYF. Written as DNA, the CDR3 is TGCGCCAGCAGCATTGTGGGACAGGGGGACATTCAGTACTTC.

This clone was counted only a few times. The chain carries TRBV7-9 and TRBJ1-2; D perhaps matches TRBD1 (5 bases). The CDR3 is made up of 16 amino acids. Germline V gene sequence: CDR1 SEHNR, CDR2 FQNEAQ (reference sequence). Between the trimmed V and J ends, which lost 4 bases and 2 bases, there was a span of 17 bases. CDR3: CASSSSSSGGNYGYTF. The CDR3 DNA is TGTGCCAGCAGCTCGTCTTCCTCGGGGGGAAACTATGGCTACACCTTC.

The V and J genes are TRBV18 and TRBJ1-6, with 9 bases fitting TRBD1. The CDR3 contains 16 residues. After removal of 4 bases from V and 8 bases from J, the junction contained 9 bases not matched to a gene. Germline V gives CDR1 KGHSH, CDR2 LQKENI. Here the CDR3 DNA reads TGTGCCAGCTCACGAAGTATTCGGACAGGGGATTCACCCCTCCACTTT. This codes for CASSRSIRTGDSPLHF.

For the CDR3, the DNA is TGTGCCAGTAGTCCCAGGACAGGCCTCTATGGCTACACCTTC. Protein: CASSPRTGLYGYTF. The chain joins TRBV19 to TRBJ1-2; 7 bases fit TRBD1. Germline V gene lookup returns CDR1 LNHDA and CDR2 SQIVND (reference sequence). The CDR3 sequence is 14 residues long. The V segment lost 5 bases and the J segment 4 bases; nucleotides outside the gene matches: 7.

This clone showed up just once. V and J are TRBV7-2 and TRBJ2-7; 9 bases fit TRBD1. Germline CDR1 SGHTA, CDR2 FQGNSA. This CDR3 is built from 13 residues. V trimming: 4 bases; J trimming: 4 bases; junction bases outside the gene matches: 2. The CDR3 sequence is CASSWDRAYEQYF. CDR3 nucleotides: TGTGCCAGCAGCTGGGACAGGGCATACGAGCAGTACTTC.